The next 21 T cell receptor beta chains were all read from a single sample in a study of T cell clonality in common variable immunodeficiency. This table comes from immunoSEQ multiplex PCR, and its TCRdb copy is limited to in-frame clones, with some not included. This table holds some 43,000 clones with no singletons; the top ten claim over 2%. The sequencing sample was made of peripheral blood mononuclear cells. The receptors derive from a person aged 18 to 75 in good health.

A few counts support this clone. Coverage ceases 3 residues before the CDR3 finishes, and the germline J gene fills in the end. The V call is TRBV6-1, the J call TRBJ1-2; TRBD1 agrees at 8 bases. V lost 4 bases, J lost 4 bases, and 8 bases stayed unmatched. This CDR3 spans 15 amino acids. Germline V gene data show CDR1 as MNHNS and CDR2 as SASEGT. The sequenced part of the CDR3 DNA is TGTGCCAGCAGTGTAAGCCCAGGACAGGGCTATGGC. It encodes CASSVSPGQGYG. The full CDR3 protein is CASSVSPGQGYGYTF.

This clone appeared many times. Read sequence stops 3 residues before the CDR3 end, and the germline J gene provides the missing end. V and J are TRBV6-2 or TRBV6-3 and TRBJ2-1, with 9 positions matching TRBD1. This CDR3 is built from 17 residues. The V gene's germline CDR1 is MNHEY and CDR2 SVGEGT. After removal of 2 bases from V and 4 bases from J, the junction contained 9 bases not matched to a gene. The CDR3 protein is CASSYAGTGTPYNEQFF. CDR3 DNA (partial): TGTGCCAGCAGTTACGCCGGGACAGGGACCCCTTACAATGAG.

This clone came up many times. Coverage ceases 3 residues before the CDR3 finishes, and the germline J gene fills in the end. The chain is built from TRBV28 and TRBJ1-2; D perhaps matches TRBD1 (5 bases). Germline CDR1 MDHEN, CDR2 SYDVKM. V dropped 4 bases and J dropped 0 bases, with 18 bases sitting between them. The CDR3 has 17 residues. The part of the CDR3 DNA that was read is TGTGCCAGCAGTTCCCCAGGGCTCCCTCTTCCTAACTATGGC. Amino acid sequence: CASSSPGLPLPNYG. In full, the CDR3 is CASSSPGLPLPNYGYTF.

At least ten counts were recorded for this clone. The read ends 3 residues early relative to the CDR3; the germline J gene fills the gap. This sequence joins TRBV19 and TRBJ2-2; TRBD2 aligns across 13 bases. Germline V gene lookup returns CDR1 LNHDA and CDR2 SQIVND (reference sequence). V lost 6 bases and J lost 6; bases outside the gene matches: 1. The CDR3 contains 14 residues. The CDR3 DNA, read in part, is TGTGCCAGTAGGGGACTAGCGGGATCCGGGGAG. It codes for CASRGLAGSGE. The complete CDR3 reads CASRGLAGSGELFF.

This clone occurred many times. CDR3 in amino acids: CASSPFGGADGYTF. The CDR3 bases that were read are TGTGCCAGCTCCCCCTTTGGGGGCGCGGATGGC. V gene TRBV18 combines with J gene TRBJ1-2, with a weak D call TRBD1 (6 bases). Sequencing ends 3 residues short of the CDR3 end; the germline J gene provides the rest. Trimming removed 6 bases from V and 6 bases from J, with 17 bases in between. The CDR3 contains 14 residues. Germline V gene data show CDR1 as KGHSH and CDR2 as LQKENI.

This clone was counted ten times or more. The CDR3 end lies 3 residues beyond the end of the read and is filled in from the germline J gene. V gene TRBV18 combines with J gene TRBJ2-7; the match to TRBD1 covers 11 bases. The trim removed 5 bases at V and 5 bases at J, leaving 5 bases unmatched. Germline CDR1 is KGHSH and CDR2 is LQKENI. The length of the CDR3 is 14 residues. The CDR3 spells CASSSGTGGDEQYF. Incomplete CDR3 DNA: TGTGCCAGCTCATCCGGGACAGGGGGTGACGAG.

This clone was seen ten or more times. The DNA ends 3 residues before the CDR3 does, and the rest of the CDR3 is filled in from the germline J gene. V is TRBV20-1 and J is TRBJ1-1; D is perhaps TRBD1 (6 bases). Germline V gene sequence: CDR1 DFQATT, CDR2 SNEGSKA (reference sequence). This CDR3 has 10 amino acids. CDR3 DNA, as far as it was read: TGCAGTGCTTCCGGGACAGAA. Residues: CSASGTE. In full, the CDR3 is CSASGTEAFF.

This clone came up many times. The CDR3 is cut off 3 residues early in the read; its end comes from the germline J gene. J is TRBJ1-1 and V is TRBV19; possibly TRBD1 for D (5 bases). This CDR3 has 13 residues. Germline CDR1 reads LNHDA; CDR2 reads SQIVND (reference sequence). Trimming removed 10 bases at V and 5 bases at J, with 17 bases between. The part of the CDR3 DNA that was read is TGTGCCACCAAGGACGGGGGGAGAACTGAA. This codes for CATKDGGRTE. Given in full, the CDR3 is CATKDGGRTEAFF.

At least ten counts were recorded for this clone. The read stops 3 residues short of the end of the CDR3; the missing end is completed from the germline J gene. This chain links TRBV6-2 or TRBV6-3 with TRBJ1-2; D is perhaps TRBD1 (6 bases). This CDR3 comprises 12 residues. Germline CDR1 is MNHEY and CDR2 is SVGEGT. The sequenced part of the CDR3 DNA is TGTGCCAGCAGTTACGGGGGCCCCGGC. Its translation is CASSYGGPG. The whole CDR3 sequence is CASSYGGPGYTF.

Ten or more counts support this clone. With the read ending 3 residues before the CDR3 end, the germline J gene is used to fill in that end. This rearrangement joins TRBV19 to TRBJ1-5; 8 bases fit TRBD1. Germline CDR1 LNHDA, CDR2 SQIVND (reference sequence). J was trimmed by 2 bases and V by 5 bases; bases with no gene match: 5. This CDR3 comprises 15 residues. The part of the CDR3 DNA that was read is TGTGCCAGTAGTCCGACAGGGGCGGGCAATCAGCCC. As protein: CASSPTGAGNQP. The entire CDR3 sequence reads CASSPTGAGNQPQHF. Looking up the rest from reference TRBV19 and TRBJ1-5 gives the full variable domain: DGGITQSPKYLFRKEGQNVTLSCEQNLNHDAMYWYRQDPGQGLRLIYYSQIVNDFQKGDIAEGYSVSREKKESFPLTVTSAQKNPTAFYLCASSPTGAGNQPQHFGDGTRLSIL.

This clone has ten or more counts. The CDR3 region is CASSPREEKLFF. The part of the CDR3 DNA that was read is TGTGCCAGCTCACCGCGTGAGGAAAAA. The rearrangement links TRBV18 to TRBJ1-4; D is unclear. Sequencing ends 3 residues short of the CDR3 end; the germline J gene provides the rest. Trimming stripped 3 bases from V and 8 bases from J, with 7 bases between. The CDR3 has 12 residues. Germline V gene data show CDR1 as KGHSH and CDR2 as LQKENI.

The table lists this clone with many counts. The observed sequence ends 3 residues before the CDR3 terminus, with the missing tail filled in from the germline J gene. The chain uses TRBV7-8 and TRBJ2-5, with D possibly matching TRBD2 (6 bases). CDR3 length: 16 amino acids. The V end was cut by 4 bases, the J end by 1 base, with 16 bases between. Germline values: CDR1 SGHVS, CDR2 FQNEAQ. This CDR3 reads CASSSPPGLSQETQYF. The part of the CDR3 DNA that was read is TGTGCCAGCAGCTCCCCTCCGGGACTGAGCCAAGAGACC.

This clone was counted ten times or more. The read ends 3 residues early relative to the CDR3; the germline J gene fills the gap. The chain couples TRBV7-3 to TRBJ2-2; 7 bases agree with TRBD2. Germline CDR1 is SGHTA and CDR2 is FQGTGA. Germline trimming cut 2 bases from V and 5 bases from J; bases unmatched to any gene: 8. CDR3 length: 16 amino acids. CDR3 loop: CASSLAGAPGTGELFF. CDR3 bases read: TGTGCCAGCAGCTTAGCGGGAGCCCCGGGAACCGGGGAG.

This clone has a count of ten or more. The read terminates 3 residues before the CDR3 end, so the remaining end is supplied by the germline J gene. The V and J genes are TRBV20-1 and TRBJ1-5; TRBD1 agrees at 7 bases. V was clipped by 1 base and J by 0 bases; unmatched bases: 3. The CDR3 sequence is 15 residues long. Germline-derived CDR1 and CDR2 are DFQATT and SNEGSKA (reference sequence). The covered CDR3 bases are TGCAGTGCTAGAGTACGACAGGGTAGCAATCAGCCC. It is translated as CSARVRQGSNQP. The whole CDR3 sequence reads CSARVRQGSNQPQHF.

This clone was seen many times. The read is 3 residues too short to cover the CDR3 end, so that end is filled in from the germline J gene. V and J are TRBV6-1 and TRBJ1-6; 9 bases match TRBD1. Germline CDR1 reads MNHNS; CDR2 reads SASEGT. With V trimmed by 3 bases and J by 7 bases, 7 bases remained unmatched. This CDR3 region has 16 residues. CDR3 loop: CASSERTGGGNSPLHF. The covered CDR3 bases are TGTGCCAGCAGTGAGAGAACAGGGGGCGGAAATTCACCC.

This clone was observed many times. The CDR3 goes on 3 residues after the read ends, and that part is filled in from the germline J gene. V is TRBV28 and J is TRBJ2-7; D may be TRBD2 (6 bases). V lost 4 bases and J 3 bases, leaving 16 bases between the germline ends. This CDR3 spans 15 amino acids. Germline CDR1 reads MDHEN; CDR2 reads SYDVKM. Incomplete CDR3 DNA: TGTGCCAGCAGTTCCTCCGGGGGAGCGATCTACGAG. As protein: CASSSSGGAIYE. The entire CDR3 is CASSSSGGAIYEQYF.

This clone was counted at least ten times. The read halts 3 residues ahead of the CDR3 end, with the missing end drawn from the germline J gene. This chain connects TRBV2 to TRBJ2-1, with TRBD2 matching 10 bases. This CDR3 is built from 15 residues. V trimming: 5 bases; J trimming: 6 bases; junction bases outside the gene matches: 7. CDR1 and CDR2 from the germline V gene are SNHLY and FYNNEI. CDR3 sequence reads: CASSTQRGGSNEQFF. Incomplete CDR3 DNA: TGTGCCAGCAGTACCCAGCGGGGGGGCTCCAATGAG.

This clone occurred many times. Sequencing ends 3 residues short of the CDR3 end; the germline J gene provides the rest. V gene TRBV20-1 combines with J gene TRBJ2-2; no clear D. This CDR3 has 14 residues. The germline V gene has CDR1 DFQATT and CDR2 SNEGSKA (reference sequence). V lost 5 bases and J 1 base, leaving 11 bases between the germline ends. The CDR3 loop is CSARSGGNTGELFF. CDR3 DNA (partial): TGCAGTGCTCGTTCAGGTGGGAACACCGGGGAG.

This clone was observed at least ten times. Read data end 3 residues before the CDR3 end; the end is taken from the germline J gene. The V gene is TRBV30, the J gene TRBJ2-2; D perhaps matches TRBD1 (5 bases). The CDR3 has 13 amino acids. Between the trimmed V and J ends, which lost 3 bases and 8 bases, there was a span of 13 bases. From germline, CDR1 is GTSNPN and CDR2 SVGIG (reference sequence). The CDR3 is CAWREQGWGELFF. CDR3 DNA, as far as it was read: TGTGCCTGGAGGGAGCAGGGATGGGGGGAG.

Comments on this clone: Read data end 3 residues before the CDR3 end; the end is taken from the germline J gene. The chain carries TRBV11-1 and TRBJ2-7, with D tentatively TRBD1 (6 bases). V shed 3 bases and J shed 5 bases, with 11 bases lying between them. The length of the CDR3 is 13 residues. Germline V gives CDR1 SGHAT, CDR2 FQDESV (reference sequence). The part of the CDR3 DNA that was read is TGTGCCAGCAGCTTCCAACAGGGAAACGAG. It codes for CASSFQQGNE. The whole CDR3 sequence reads CASSFQQGNEQYF. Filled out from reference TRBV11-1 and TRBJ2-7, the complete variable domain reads EAEVAQSPRYKITEKSQAVAFWCDPISGHATLYWYRQILGQGPELLVQFQDESVVDDSQLPKDRFSAERLKGVDSTLKIQPAELGDSAMYLCASSFQQGNEQYFGPGTRLTVT.

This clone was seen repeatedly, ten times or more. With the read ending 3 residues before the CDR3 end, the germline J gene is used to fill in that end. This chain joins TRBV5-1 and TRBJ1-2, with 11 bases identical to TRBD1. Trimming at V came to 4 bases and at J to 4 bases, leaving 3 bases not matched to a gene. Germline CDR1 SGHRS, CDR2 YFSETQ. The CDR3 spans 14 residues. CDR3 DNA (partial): TGCGCCAGCAGCGTCGGGACAGGGGGCTATGGC. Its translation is CASSVGTGGYG. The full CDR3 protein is CASSVGTGGYGYTF.